These 11 T cell receptor beta chains came from one sample sequenced in a study of blood T cell repertoires in COVID-19. Some clones are missing from TCRdb's copy, which holds only in-frame ones; the method was immunoSEQ multiplex PCR. The table lists 110,000 to 150,000 clones, approximately 82% of them singletons. The sample taken for sequencing was peripheral blood. The receptors were sampled from a man aged 55 to 70 with active or convalescent COVID-19.

This clone was counted only a few times. CDR3 amino acids: CASSSRDGPRGYTFF. CDR3 nucleotide sequence: TGTGCCAGCAGTAGCCGAGACGGTCCTCGGGGTTATACTTTCTTT. The rearrangement uses TRBV6-5 and TRBJ1-1, with D unresolved. Germline CDR1 MNHEY, CDR2 SVGAGI. Trimming took 5 bases from V and 12 from J, leaving 25 bases between them. This CDR3 is built from 15 residues.

The chain uses TRBV11-3 and TRBJ2-5; D perhaps matches TRBD1 (6 bases). CDR1 is SGHNT and CDR2 is YENEEA in the germline V gene. CDR3 length: 14 residues. Trimming took 5 bases from V and 5 from J, leaving 15 bases between them. CDR3 loop: CASSSVRGRETQYF. The CDR3 DNA follows: TGTGCCAGCAGCAGTGTCAGGGGACGGGAGACCCAGTACTTC.

This clone was observed a few times. The chain couples TRBV4-2 to TRBJ2-1, with 9 nucleotides matching TRBD2. CDR1 LGHNA and CDR2 YNFKEQ come from the germline V gene. This CDR3 spans 15 amino acids. Trimming at V came to 8 bases and at J to 7 bases, leaving 12 bases not matched to a gene. The CDR3 bases are TGTGCCAGCGCAGACCTTTCTAGCGGGGTGAATGAGCAGTTCTTC. The encoded protein is CASADLSSGVNEQFF.

The CDR3 DNA is TGTGCCTGGAGTGGTCTCGGGACACCGAGCTCCTACAATGAGCAGTTCTTC. As protein: CAWSGLGTPSSYNEQFF. The chain has TRBV30 and TRBJ2-1, with D tentatively TRBD1 (6 bases). Per the germline V gene, CDR1 is GTSNPN and CDR2 is SVGIG (reference sequence). The CDR3 extends over 17 amino acids. Trimming pared 1 base from V and 0 bases from J, leaving 16 bases between. Filled out from reference TRBV30 and TRBJ2-1, the complete variable domain reads SQTIHQWPATLVQPVGSPLSLECTVEGTSNPNLYWYRQAAGRGLQLLFYSVGIGQISSEVPQNLSASRPQDRQFILSSKKLLLSDSGFYLCAWSGLGTPSSYNEQFFGPGTRLTVL.

The CDR3 DNA follows: TGTGCCACCATCGGAGGCTCGGGGGGCGGCTACACCTTC. Translation gives CATIGGSGGGYTF. The gene calls are TRBV27 and TRBJ1-2; D perhaps matches TRBD1 (6 bases). Germline V gives CDR1 MNHEY, CDR2 SMNVEV (reference sequence). CDR3 size: 13 residues. V was pared by 10 bases and J by 8 bases, with 20 bases between.

Here the CDR3 DNA reads TGTGCCAACCGAGGGACAGGGAGCTCCTACAATGAGCAGTTCTTC. Protein: CANRGTGSSYNEQFF. This chain links TRBV12-1 with TRBJ2-1; the table calls TRBD1, which could not be checked here. TRBV12-1 is marked as a pseudogene. The CDR3 is 15 residues long.

The CDR3 sequence: CASSVTNQPQHF. CDR3 sequence (DNA): TGTGCCAGCAGCGTAACAAATCAGCCCCAGCATTTT. J is TRBJ1-5 and V is TRBV12-3 or TRBV12-4; D call uncertain. V lost 6 bases and J 4 bases, leaving 7 bases between the germline ends. This CDR3 contains 12 residues.

The chain is built from TRBV6-6 and TRBJ2-1; D not certain. The V and J ends lost 0 bases and 6 bases respectively, with 9 bases between them. Germline values: CDR1 MNHNY, CDR2 SVGAGI (reference sequence). The CDR3 covers 14 residues. Here the CDR3 reads CASSYSSPSNEQFF. For the CDR3, the DNA is TGTGCCAGCAGTTACTCATCCCCTTCCAATGAGCAGTTCTTC.

This chain links TRBV12-5 with TRBJ1-5; TRBD1 aligns across 11 bases. The CDR3 sequence is 15 residues long. Germline CDR1 LGHNT, CDR2 FRNRAP. V dropped 5 bases and J dropped 5; count of bases not matched to a gene: 5. CDR3 coding DNA: TGTGCTAGTGGTCCCTGGGACAGGGGGGATCAGCCCCAGCATTTT. Translated: CASGPWDRGDQPQHF.

This chain uses TRBV30 with TRBJ1-3; no reliable D call. Between the trimmed V and J ends, which lost 2 bases and 1 base, there was a span of 9 bases. In germline, CDR1 is GTSNPN, CDR2 SVGIG (reference sequence). This CDR3 has 14 residues. This chain's CDR3 is CAWSTGGSGNTIYF. The CDR3 region has the DNA TGTGCCTGGAGTACGGGAGGATCTGGAAACACCATATATTTT.

The chain employs TRBV30 and TRBJ1-5, with no clear D. Germline V lookup: CDR1 GTSNPN, CDR2 SVGIG (reference sequence). V shed 3 bases and J shed 0 bases, with 15 bases lying between them. There are 16 residues in the CDR3. DNA for the CDR3: TGTGCCTGGAGAGCAGGCGGGGTCTATAGCAATCAGCCCCAGCATTTT. This translates into CAWRAGGVYSNQPQHF.